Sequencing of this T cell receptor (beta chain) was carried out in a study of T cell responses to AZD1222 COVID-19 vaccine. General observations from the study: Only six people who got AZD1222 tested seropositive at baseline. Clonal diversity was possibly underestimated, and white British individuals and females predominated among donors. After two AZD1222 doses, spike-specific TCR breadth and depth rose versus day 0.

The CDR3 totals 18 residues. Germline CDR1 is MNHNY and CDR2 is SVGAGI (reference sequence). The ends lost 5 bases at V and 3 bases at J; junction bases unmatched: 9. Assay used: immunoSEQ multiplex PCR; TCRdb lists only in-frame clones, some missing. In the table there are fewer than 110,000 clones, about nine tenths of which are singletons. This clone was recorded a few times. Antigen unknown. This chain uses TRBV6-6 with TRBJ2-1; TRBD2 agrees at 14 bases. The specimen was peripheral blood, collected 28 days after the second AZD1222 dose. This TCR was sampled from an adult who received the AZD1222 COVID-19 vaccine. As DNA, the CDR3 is TGTGCCAGCAGTCCTTTACCGGGACTAGCGGGGGACTACAATGAGCAGTTCTTC. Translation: CASSPLPGLAGDYNEQFF.